This TCR beta chain came from a study of blood T cell repertoires in COVID-19. CDR1 MDHEN and CDR2 SYDVKM come from the germline V gene. The CDR3 runs to 14 residues. V lost 4 bases to trimming and J lost 6 bases, with 15 bases between them. Clones were read by immunoSEQ multiplex PCR, and TCRdb kept only the in-frame ones, dropping some. The table lists roughly 380,000 clones, about nine tenths of them singletons. The J gene is TRBJ1-2, the V gene TRBV28, with D perhaps TRBD1 (6 bases). The sequenced material came from PBMCs or T cells enriched from blood (not recorded which). This TCR came from a young woman who had been exposed to COVID-19. Here the CDR3 reads CASSSSGGADGYTF. CDR3 nucleotide sequence: TGTGCCAGCAGTTCGAGTGGGGGGGCTGATGGCTACACCTTC.